In its sample, the clone carrying this T cell receptor (beta chain) was seen once. When the RNA was reverse transcribed, random hexamers were used with an input of about 0.5 to 1 ug. TCRdb called the immunoSEQ multiplex PCR reads again in MiXCR, with one record for every CDR3 protein. This sample carries some 150,000 distinct CDR3 sequences, approximately 95% of them seen once, and the ten largest clones take over 0.07%. These data come from a study of CD8 T cells in Susac syndrome. The receptor was derived from a human donor in good health. Sequencing was done on a sample of CD4+ T cells from PBMCs.

CDR3 coding DNA: TGCGCCAGCAGCCAAGGAAATAGCGGGACCGCGTACGAGCAGTACTTC. It translates to CASSQGNSGTAYEQYF. The chain has TRBV4-1 and TRBJ2-7; 8 bases line up with TRBD2. Trimming removed 1 base from V and 4 bases from J; junction bases left unmatched: 9. The CDR3 spans 16 residues. CDR1 is MGHRA, CDR2 YSYEKL, per germline.